The T cell receptor beta chain described here comes from a study of blood T cell repertoires in COVID-19. About the research overall: The United States, Italy and Spain supplied acute and convalescent COVID-19 samples. Sources were T cells, B-cell-depleted T cells, or PBMCs; the material itself was cDNA or gDNA.

All enrollees were about 18 to 89 years old and from roughly 22 US areas. CDR3 size: 14 residues. Germline CDR1 reads SGHDN; CDR2 reads FVKESK. V shed 4 bases and J shed 3 bases, with 12 bases lying between them. Methods used by the authors: Amplification of reference gene primers was used by the study to estimate nucleated cell counts. Clones were read by immunoSEQ multiplex PCR, and TCRdb kept only the in-frame ones, dropping some. The V and J calls and clone size were taken over from that table, and D and trimming were inferred from the DNA. The top ten clones hold about 5.6% of a sample with around 150,000 clones, over 75% of them seen once.

Sequenced input: PBMCs or T cells enriched from blood (not recorded which). The chain combines TRBV14 with TRBJ1-1, with D possibly matching TRBD1 (6 bases). The TCR originated in a man aged 35-49 years who had recovered from COVID-19. The CDR3, as DNA: TGTGCCAGCAGCCCCCGGACAGTTTACACTGAAGCTTTCTTT. Translated: CASSPRTVYTEAFF.